A single sample is the source of the 18 T cell receptor beta chains below, sequenced in a study of blood T cell repertoires in COVID-19. Profiled with immunoSEQ multiplex PCR; TCRdb holds only in-frame clones, not every one. The data contain fewer than 300,000 clones, approximately 86% of them singletons. The sequencing sample was made of peripheral blood. Source of these receptors: a middle-aged man who had recovered from COVID-19.

This rearrangement joins TRBV7-2 to TRBJ2-3; D is perhaps TRBD1 (6 bases). The V end was cut by 4 bases, the J end by 2 bases, with 16 bases between. The CDR3 extends over 16 amino acids. CDR1 and CDR2 from the germline V gene are SGHTA and FQGNSA. CDR3 in amino acids: CASSSQGWQTTDTQYF. CDR3 coding DNA: TGTGCCAGCAGCTCCCAGGGGTGGCAGACCACAGATACGCAGTATTTT.

The chain is built from TRBV19 and TRBJ1-1, with D tentatively TRBD1 (6 bases). CDR1 is LNHDA, CDR2 SQIVND, per germline (reference sequence). The CDR3 sequence is 16 residues long. V lost 3 bases, J lost 3 bases, and 17 bases lay in between. The CDR3 reads CASSIGGGGLDTEAFF. The CDR3 bases are TGTGCCAGTAGTATCGGGGGCGGGGGTTTGGACACTGAAGCTTTCTTT.

V usage is TRBV13 and J usage is TRBJ2-1; TRBD2 aligns across 8 bases. After removal of 3 bases from V and 4 bases from J, the junction contained 8 bases not matched to a gene. CDR1 is PRHDT and CDR2 is FYEKMQ in the germline V gene (reference sequence). CDR3 size: 16 residues. DNA for the CDR3: TGTGCCAGCAGCTTTGCCCGACTAGCGTTTTACAATGAGCAGTTCTTC. Protein: CASSFARLAFYNEQFF.

The chain recombines TRBV7-9 with TRBJ2-7; no definite D call. Germline V gene data show CDR1 as SEHNR and CDR2 as FQNEAQ (reference sequence). Between the trimmed V and J ends, which lost 7 bases and 7 bases, there was a span of 20 bases. The CDR3 runs to 14 residues. The CDR3 is CASNPVETRLEQYF. The CDR3 DNA follows: TGTGCCAGCAACCCCGTCGAGACTCGGTTGGAGCAGTACTTC. The whole variable domain, filled in from reference TRBV7-9 and TRBJ2-7, reads DTGVSQNPRHKITKRGQNVTFRCDPISEHNRLYWYRQTLGQGPEFLTYFQNEAQLEKSRLLSDRFSAERPKGSFSTLEIQRTEQGDSAMYLCASNPVETRLEQYFGPGTRLTVT.

The rearrangement uses TRBV19 and TRBJ1-1; the D gene is possibly TRBD1 (6 bases). The CDR3 has 14 residues. In germline, CDR1 is LNHDA, CDR2 SQIVND (reference sequence). V lost 7 bases and J lost 6, with 18 bases in between. The CDR3 DNA is TGTGCCAGTAACCTAAACAGGGTCACCGCTGAAGCTTTCTTT. Its translation is CASNLNRVTAEAFF.

The sample holds a few counts of this clone. The rearrangement uses TRBV5-1 and TRBJ1-1, with 12 bases aligning to TRBD1. This CDR3 region has 17 residues. CDR1 SGHRS and CDR2 YFSETQ come from the germline V gene. Losses at the gene ends were 4 bases for V and 6 bases for J; bases not matched to a gene: 13. The CDR3 reads CASSRTGTGGSGAEAFF. For the CDR3, the DNA is TGCGCCAGCAGCCGCACCGGGACAGGGGGCTCAGGGGCTGAAGCTTTCTTT.

This clone was counted once. The chain couples TRBV6-7 to TRBJ1-1; the D is unclear. TRBV6-7 is known as an ORF, though its function is uncertain. CDR3 length: 15 amino acids. V was trimmed by 4 bases and J by 12 bases, leaving 24 bases between them. In nucleotides, the CDR3 is TGTGCCAGCAGTTCCAAGAGGGTTAAAGGAGGAAGCACTTTCTTT. Translating gives CASSSKRVKGGSTFF.

The chain has TRBV19 and TRBJ2-7; TRBD1 agrees at 9 bases. Trimming cost V 1 base and J 4 bases; bases outside gene matches: 11. Per the germline V gene, CDR1 is LNHDA and CDR2 is SQIVND (reference sequence). The CDR3 totals 17 residues. The CDR3 DNA reads TGTGCCAGTAGTATAGCTTCGGGACAGGGTGTATCATACGAGCAGTACTTC. Translated, it gives CASSIASGQGVSYEQYF.

The V gene is TRBV2, the J gene TRBJ2-7, with TRBD1 identical over 7 bases. Germline V gene sequence: CDR1 SNHLY, CDR2 FYNNEI. The CDR3 covers 13 residues. The V and J ends lost 6 bases and 0 bases, in that order; junction bases with no gene match: 2. Written as DNA, the CDR3 is TGTGCCAGCAGCCGGGACAGCTCCTACGAGCAGTACTTC. Translation: CASSRDSSYEQYF.

This sequence joins TRBV6-6 and TRBJ1-2, with D possibly matching TRBD1 (6 bases). Per the germline V gene, CDR1 is MNHNY and CDR2 is SVGAGI (reference sequence). The CDR3 is made up of 11 amino acids. The germline V and J ends were trimmed by 8 bases and 6 bases, with 10 bases remaining between them. The chain's CDR3 is CASQSGDGYTF. DNA for the CDR3: TGTGCCAGCCAATCAGGGGATGGCTACACCTTC.

This clone was counted only a few times. V is TRBV7-2 and J is TRBJ1-3; D is undetermined. This CDR3 comprises 13 residues. The germline CDR1 and CDR2 sequences are SGHTA and FQGNSA. Trimming left V 0 bases short and J 4 bases short, with 4 bases between. CDR3 region: CASSLARGNTIYF. CDR3 nucleotides: TGTGCCAGCAGCTTAGCTCGGGGAAACACCATATATTTT.

This clone was detected once. The rearrangement links TRBV7-8 to TRBJ2-3, with D possibly matching TRBD2 (5 bases). From germline, CDR1 is SGHVS and CDR2 FQNEAQ. Trimming left V 5 bases short and J 11 bases short, with 14 bases between. The CDR3 totals 12 residues. This CDR3 is CASSPPGKEQYF. CDR3 bases: TGTGCCAGCAGCCCCCCCGGGAAGGAGCAGTATTTT.

The chain has TRBV7-8 and TRBJ2-1; 7 nucleotides match TRBD2. This CDR3 has 14 amino acids. CDR1 SGHVS and CDR2 FQNEAQ come from the germline V gene. The ends lost 1 base at V and 14 bases at J; junction bases unmatched: 11. The CDR3 region is CASSLGREASGKFF. As DNA, the CDR3 is TGTGCCAGCAGCTTAGGGAGGGAGGCTAGCGGAAAGTTCTTC. The full variable domain, its missing parts supplied by reference TRBV7-8 and TRBJ2-1, is GAGVSQSPRYKVAKRGQDVALRCDPISGHVSLFWYQQALGQGPEFLTYFQNEAQLDKSGLPSDRFFAERPEGSVSTLKIQRTQQEDSAVYLCASSLGREASGKFFGPGTRLTVL.

The chain is built from TRBV3-1 (or the pseudogene TRBV3-2) and TRBJ1-2; 7 bases match TRBD1. Per the germline V gene, CDR1 is LGHDT and CDR2 is YNNKEL (reference sequence). V gave up 6 bases and J gave up 2 bases; unmatched junction bases: 9. CDR3 length: 15 residues. CDR3 residues: CASRASGGPNYGYTF. DNA for the CDR3: TGTGCCAGCAGAGCCTCAGGGGGGCCGAACTATGGCTACACCTTC.

The rearrangement uses TRBV3-1 (or the pseudogene TRBV3-2) and TRBJ2-3, with D hard to call. From germline, CDR1 is LGHDT and CDR2 YNNKEL (reference sequence). With 2 bases removed from V and 2 bases from J, the gap between germline ends came to 8 bases. CDR3 size: 14 residues. CDR3 residues: CASSQTSYTDTQYF. The CDR3 DNA reads TGTGCCAGCAGCCAAACTTCATACACAGATACGCAGTATTTT.

The chain employs TRBV7-9 and TRBJ1-2, with D tentatively TRBD1 (6 bases). Trimming removed 5 bases at V and 4 bases at J, with 14 bases between. Germline assignment: CDR1 SEHNR and CDR2 FQNEAQ (reference sequence). This CDR3 is 14 amino acids long. This CDR3 is CASSPEGGVYGYTF. The DNA for the CDR3 is TGTGCCAGCAGCCCCGAGGGGGGGGTCTATGGCTACACCTTC.

The chain uses TRBV18 and TRBJ2-2, with D tentatively TRBD2 (6 bases). Per the germline V gene, CDR1 is KGHSH and CDR2 is LQKENI. Trimming took off 3 bases at V and 0 bases at J, with 17 bases between the two ends. This CDR3 spans 18 amino acids. The CDR3 loop reads CASSPTLPGVANTGELFF. CDR3 coding DNA: TGTGCCAGCTCACCCACCCTCCCGGGAGTGGCGAACACCGGGGAGCTGTTTTTT.

The V gene is TRBV10-3, the J gene TRBJ2-3; D not certain. CDR1 ENHRY and CDR2 SYGVKD come from the germline V gene. The CDR3 has 15 amino acids. The V and J ends lost 4 bases and 0 bases respectively, with 11 bases between them. As DNA, the CDR3 is TGTGCCATCAGTGCGCCGGTCGGTAGCACAGATACGCAGTATTTT. Residues: CAISAPVGSTDTQYF.